This T cell receptor beta chain came from a study of T cell repertoires in cytomegalovirus infection. Study in general: CMV infection and matching HLA type were both indicated by public TCR beta signatures.

This clonotype was seen a handful of times. As yet, its antigen is unknown. Whole-study findings and limits: The study found HLA-C-restricted CMV-specific TCR beta clonotypes dominating the ex vivo response. Adding up the frequency of public TCR beta families identified people who carried CMV plus the relevant HLA.

Germline V gene lookup returns CDR1 MDHEN and CDR2 SYDVKM. Trimming removed 0 bases from V and 4 bases from J, with 9 bases in between. CDR3 size: 15 residues. Each CDR3 protein is one row after TCRdb ran MiXCR on the reads. Seen here are approximately 770,000 distinct CDR3 sequences, 25% to 30% observed once, and the top ten hold under 15%. Specimen: cultured CD8+ T cells from PBMCs, collected from culture after CMV antigen stimulation. The V gene is TRBV28, the J gene TRBJ2-2; D might be TRBD1 (5 bases). This TCR was sampled from a human donor in good health (CMV status not recorded). Some clones in this sample may be carry-over from other donors' samples. CDR3 residues: CASSLWETATGELFF. The CDR3 DNA reads TGTGCCAGCAGTTTATGGGAGACAGCCACCGGGGAGCTGTTTTTT.